These T cell receptor beta chains were read from a single sample in a study of OX40 agonist ivuxolimab in advanced cancers. Clones were read by immunoSEQ multiplex PCR, and TCRdb kept only the in-frame ones, dropping some. The sample shows 60,000 to 65,000 clones, 75% to 90% of them seen only once. The sample was CD4+ or CD8+ T cells sorted from blood, taken in a trial of the OX40 agonist ivuxolimab. The receptor set was obtained from an adult with an advanced solid tumor such as melanoma, head and neck, liver or kidney cancer. Each CDR3 is given with its conserved first and last residue. The D gene is left open where the match is weak. Size is omitted from some rows. Given values are once, few, many or a class for expanded clones.

.	.	TRBV6-5	TRBJ2-7	CASRPTGLGFYEQYF	TGTGCCAGCAGGCCCACAGGCCTTGGTTTCTACGAGCAGTACTTC
.	.	TRBV28	TRBJ2-3	CASSLPADTQYF	TGTGCCAGCAGTTTACCCGCGGATACGCAGTATTTT
.	.	TRBV29-1	TRBJ1-1	CSVRTVMNTEAFF	TGCAGCGTTAGGACAGTAATGAACACTGAAGCTTTCTTT
TRBD1	.	TRBV18	TRBJ1-2	CASSPIGQGAYGYTF	TGTGCCAGCTCACCCATAGGACAGGGGGCCTATGGCTACACCTTC
.	.	TRBV5-1	TRBJ1-1	CASSTNERAEAFF	TGCGCCAGCAGTACAAACGAAAGGGCTGAAGCTTTCTTT
.	.	TRBV7-9	TRBJ2-3	CASSRRGGTDTQYF	TGTGCCAGCAGCCGCAGGGGTGGCACAGATACGCAGTATTTT
TRBD1	.	TRBV18	TRBJ1-1	CASSPQGGNTEAFF	TGTGCCAGCTCACCTCAGGGGGGGAACACTGAAGCTTTCTTT
TRBD2	.	TRBV18	TRBJ2-2	CASSPRLAGLSNTGELFF	TGTGCCAGCTCACCACGGCTAGCGGGCCTTTCGAACACCGGGGAGCTGTTTTTT
TRBD1	once	TRBV6-1	TRBJ1-2	CASSEYAGTGRINYGYTF	TGTGCCAGCAGTGAATACGCCGGGACAGGGAGAATAAACTATGGCTACACCTTC
.	once	TRBV19	TRBJ2-7	CASKPGGKSYEQYF	TGTGCCAGTAAGCCCGGGGGCAAATCCTACGAGCAGTACTTC
.	.	TRBV2	TRBJ2-3	CASSDGSSTDTQYF	TGTGCCAGCAGTGATGGCAGTAGCACAGATACGCAGTATTTT
TRBD2	few	TRBV18	TRBJ2-6	CASSPAPVQGGFGANVLTF	TGTGCCAGCTCACCAGCACCGGTGCAGGGAGGGTTTGGGGCCAACGTCCTGACTTTC
TRBD2	.	TRBV9	TRBJ2-1	CASSVALAGGHNEQFF	TGTGCCAGCAGCGTAGCACTAGCGGGAGGCCACAATGAGCAGTTCTTC
.	.	TRBV5-1	TRBJ2-5	CASSLVTGQETQYF	TGCGCCAGCAGCTTGGTGACAGGCCAAGAGACCCAGTACTTC
TRBD1	.	TRBV28	TRBJ2-7	CASSLEGQTQYF	TGTGCCAGCAGTTTAGAGGGACAGACGCAGTACTTC
.	.	TRBV7-8	TRBJ2-7	CASSLASHEQYF	TGTGCCAGCAGCTTAGCTTCCCACGAGCAGTACTTC
.	.	TRBV29-1	TRBJ2-1	CSGRVNYNEQFF	TGCAGCGGGAGGGTTAACTACAATGAGCAGTTCTTC
.	.	TRBV19	TRBJ1-1	CASSIGHWNTEAFF	TGTGCCAGTAGTATAGGGCATTGGAACACTGAAGCTTTCTTT
.	.	TRBV5-1	TRBJ2-5	CASSPQAGETQYF	TGCGCCAGCAGCCCGCAGGCGGGAGAGACCCAGTACTTC
.	.	TRBV10-3	TRBJ2-6	CAISGQVNRRSGANVLTF	TGTGCCATCAGTGGACAGGTGAATCGACGCTCTGGGGCCAACGTCCTGACTTTC
TRBD1	once	TRBV7-9	TRBJ1-5	CASSLGGAGNQPQHF	TGTGCCAGCAGCCTAGGGGGCGCGGGCAATCAGCCCCAGCATTTT
TRBD1	once	TRBV7-9	TRBJ1-4	CASSRGQTSTNEKLFF	TGTGCCAGCAGCCGGGGACAGACCTCAACTAATGAAAAACTGTTTTTT
.	.	TRBV25-1	TRBJ2-4	CASSDPDRNIQYF	TGTGCCAGCAGTGACCCGGACAGAAACATTCAGTACTTC
.	.	TRBV29-1	TRBJ2-5	CSAKPGGGETQYF	TGCAGCGCCAAGCCGGGGGGCGGAGAGACCCAGTACTTC
.	.	TRBV4-1	TRBJ2-1	CASTRSPMSSYNEQFF	TGCGCCAGCACCCGTTCCCCAATGAGCTCCTACAATGAGCAGTTCTTC
.	.	TRBV19	TRBJ2-1	CASQSAGLGEGHNNEQFF	TGTGCCAGTCAAAGCGCAGGGCTGGGAGAGGGGCATAACAATGAGCAGTTCTTC
TRBD1	.	TRBV6-1	TRBJ1-2	CASHSQGSYGYTF	TGTGCCAGCCACTCACAGGGGTCCTATGGCTACACCTTC
.	.	TRBV2	TRBJ1-6	CASSGQSSYNSPLHF	TGTGCCAGCAGTGGACAGAGCTCCTATAATTCACCCCTCCACTTT
.	.	TRBV6-1	TRBJ1-1	CASGRALNTEAFF	TGTGCCAGCGGCAGGGCTCTGAACACTGAAGCTTTCTTT
.	.	TRBV7-9	TRBJ2-7	CASSRDPFGYEQYF	TGTGCCAGCAGCCGTGACCCCTTTGGCTACGAGCAGTACTTC
.	few	TRBV27	TRBJ2-2	CASSLLVAPNTGELFF	TGTGCCAGCAGTTTATTGGTAGCGCCGAACACCGGGGAGCTGTTTTTT
.	.	TRBV5-3	TRBJ2-1	CARSSYREGSYNEQFF	TGTGCCAGAAGCTCTTACAGGGAGGGCTCCTACAATGAGCAGTTCTTC
.	.	TRBV28	TRBJ1-2	CASSLRGYGYTF	TGTGCCAGCAGTTTAAGAGGGTATGGCTACACCTTC
TRBD2	.	TRBV15	TRBJ2-3	CATSRGASGGGTQYF	TGTGCCACCAGCAGAGGTGCTAGCGGGGGTGGTACGCAGTATTTT
TRBD2	.	TRBV18	TRBJ2-1	CASSTIAGGPHEQFF	TGTGCCAGCTCAACCATAGCGGGAGGGCCCCATGAGCAGTTCTTC
.	.	TRBV5-6	TRBJ2-1	CASSRGELWVLNEQFF	TGTGCCAGCAGCCGAGGGGAGCTCTGGGTCCTCAATGAGCAGTTCTTC
.	.	TRBV28	TRBJ2-2	CASSLWNFGSNTGELFF	TGTGCCAGCAGTTTATGGAATTTCGGCTCGAACACCGGGGAGCTGTTTTTT
.	.	TRBV4-1	TRBJ1-2	CASSQVSGARRYGYTF	TGCGCCAGCAGCCAAGTGAGCGGGGCGCGCCGCTATGGCTACACCTTC
.	.	TRBV2	TRBJ2-1	CASSASSAYNEQFF	TGTGCCAGCAGCGCTTCTAGCGCCTACAATGAGCAGTTCTTC
.	.	TRBV6-1	TRBJ1-5	CASSASGGNQPQHF	TGTGCCAGCAGTGCTTCAGGGGGCAATCAGCCCCAGCATTTT
TRBD1	.	TRBV7-9	TRBJ2-5	CASSPPRGTDQETQYF	TGTGCCAGCAGCCCCCCCAGGGGGACAGACCAAGAGACCCAGTACTTC
TRBD2	.	TRBV10-2	TRBJ2-1	CATRTSGVDEQFF	TGCGCCACACGGACTAGCGGGGTGGATGAGCAGTTCTTC
TRBD2	.	TRBV5-1	TRBJ2-1	CASSLLGTSLSDEQFF	TGCGCCAGCAGCTTGTTAGGGACTAGCCTCTCGGATGAGCAGTTCTTC
TRBD1	.	TRBV5-1	TRBJ2-2	CASSKGQGTNTGELFF	TGCGCCAGCAGCAAGGGACAGGGGACTAACACCGGGGAGCTGTTTTTT
.	few	TRBV4-1	TRBJ1-1	CASSQMNTEAFF	TGCGCCAGCAGCCAAATGAACACTGAAGCTTTCTTT
.	.	TRBV7-9	TRBJ2-7	CASSSPGQLVYEQYF	TGTGCCAGCAGCTCCCCCGGGCAGTTAGTCTACGAGCAGTACTTC
.	.	TRBV7-2	TRBJ1-1	CASSLSGLDTEAFF	TGTGCCAGCAGCTTATCAGGGTTGGACACTGAAGCTTTCTTT
.	.	TRBV28	TRBJ1-5	CASSPRLWGSNQPQHF	TGTGCCAGCAGTCCCCGTTTATGGGGCTCCAATCAGCCCCAGCATTTT
.	.	TRBV19	TRBJ2-3	CASSSGDTQYF	TGTGCCAGTAGTAGCGGGGATACGCAGTATTTT
.	once	TRBV7-9	TRBJ2-7	CASSPDTPYEQYF	TGTGCCAGCAGCCCGGACACACCCTACGAGCAGTACTTC
TRBD1	.	TRBV10-3	TRBJ2-7	CAISESAGTGGFEQYF	TGTGCCATCAGTGAGTCTGCGGGGACAGGGGGGTTCGAGCAGTACTTC
.	.	TRBV7-7	TRBJ2-6	CASSRKPVPQSRANVLTF	TGTGCCAGCAGCAGGAAACCAGTGCCACAAAGTCGGGCCAACGTCCTGACTTTC